This entry features one TCR beta chain sequence. Its cognate antigen has yet to be identified. No per-base quality is available; no much larger clone lies one base away. V is shortened by 4 bases, J by 3 bases, and the region joining them spans 10 bases. Spanning cysteine to phenylalanine, the CDR3 consists of 13 amino acids. CDR3 DNA is the only sequence kept; it has 39 bases, read in frame from the first base. Per the germline V gene, SGHRS is the CDR1 and YFSETQ is the CDR2. Using the deep immunoSEQ assay, multiplex PCR amplified TCR CDR3 regions from genomic DNA. Extracted genomic DNA from each cell subset was distributed evenly across all wells of several immunoSEQ 96-well plates, and each plate was treated as a replicate. For unsorted PBMC, each replicate PCR was loaded with 250 to 300 ng genomic DNA, equivalent to roughly 31,000 T cell genomes. Ten immunoSEQ deep assay plates were used to sequence unsorted PBMC genomic DNA. The purified libraries were quantified using a Qubit 3.0 fluorometer, sized with a Bioanalyzer 2100, and then quantified again using the KAPA Library Quantification kit. A separate single-read 150-cycle Illumina NextSeq 550 flow cell was used to sequence each immunoSEQ 96-well plate. As for the original processing: The immunoSEQ output contained only junctional sequences without quality scores, so filtering could not match that applied to full-length reads. To assign V/J genes and CDR3, sequences were annotated using PyIR, a Python wrapper for IgBLAST v1.9, with IMGT germline references. Reads were removed for weak V/J assignments (E-value above 1e-6), missing CDR3, stop codons, out-of-frame junctions, or ambiguous translated residues. V3J clonotypes were defined as sequences sharing an identical inferred V gene, J gene, and CDR3 amino acid sequence. To compute the percentage overlap between repertoires, the number of shared unique clonotypes was divided by the size of the smaller repertoire. Repertoire richness was assessed with RTK rarefaction, the Chao1 estimator, and Recon v2.1 estimates of unobserved clonotypes. This immuneACCESS table, as held by TCRdb, lists in-frame sequences with V and J called but not all clones. Of the missing ones, under half trace to an unresolved V gene in checked studies; the others have no known cause. V and J calls plus clone size are reproduced from that table; the DNA served to infer D and trimming. The sample yields a few hundred thousand clones; just over 75% were counted once. The top ten clones comprise approximately 12% of the sample.

This sample is part of a study of shared clonotypes between healthy human individuals (TCRdb year 2020). About the investigation overall: A few men and two women, aged 18 to 49 years, made up the cohort. Blood TCR repertoires of about 5 healthy adults were deeply sequenced to estimate repertoire size and the extent of clonotype sharing between individuals. Different laboratories and diverse techniques were used to prepare libraries and sequence TCR repertoires, to increase sequencing depth and limit assay-specific biases. Each donor's leukapheresis produced roughly between about 0.9 and 9.5 billion PBMCs.

Donors were healthy HIV-negative adults with no recently reported acute infections or vaccinations. Only Caucasian adults living in Nashville, Tennessee, USA were represented among the donors. For unsorted samples, some 90 million PBMCs were counted, and genomic DNA was extracted using the QIAamp DNA Blood Mini kit. After blood collection by leukapheresis, PBMCs were isolated using Ficoll-Histopaque density gradient centrifugation and then cryopreserved in the vapor phase of liquid nitrogen. What the study reported, not specific to this receptor: Because the study included a small number of donors, the genetic and exposure-history diversity represented was limited. Based on pairwise subsampling, the degree of clonotype sharing among donors was expected to be affected by sequencing depth. Sampling was restricted to blood, and TCR repertoires in tissue are likely to differ from TCR repertoires in blood.

Recombination linked TRBV5-1 to TRBJ1-1; TRBD1 is possibly the D segment (6 matching bases). The specimen sequenced was PBMCs. This sequence was found in a woman in her 40s in good health. Some clones in this sample may be carry-over from other donors' samples. This receptor has the CDR3 CASSSGTYTEAFF. The nucleotide sequence is given as TGCGCCAGCAGCAGCGGGACATACACTGAAGCTTTCTTT.